Listed below are T cell receptor beta chains from one sample, sequenced in a study of T cell responses to AZD1222 COVID-19 vaccine. The method was immunoSEQ multiplex PCR; TCRdb's version includes in-frame clones alone and lacks a portion of them. The table shows around 120,000 clones, with 85% to 95% occurring only once. Sample: peripheral blood, taken on day 0 of AZD1222 vaccination. The source is an adult in good health. The CDR3 runs from the conserved cysteine through the conserved F or W. Clone size is stated in some rows and not others, as once, few, many or a class when expanded.

size	length	V	J	CDR3
-	15	TRBV11-2	TRBJ1-1	CASSSYTGKNTEAFF
once	12	TRBV12-3/TRBV12-4	TRBJ2-1	CASGTGRNEQFF
-	16	TRBV5-5	TRBJ2-3	CASSLGASGPTDTQYF
-	14	TRBV5-1	TRBJ2-7	CASSLFSRDGEQYF
-	12	TRBV5-1	TRBJ1-2	CASSLEGRGYTF
-	14	TRBV6-2/TRBV6-3	TRBJ2-3	CASSYGGITDTQYF
once	17	TRBV5-1	TRBJ2-5	CASSPIYVGRRWETQYF
-	15	TRBV5-1	TRBJ2-7	CASSLSGQGVYEQYF
-	13	TRBV3-1/TRBV3-2	TRBJ2-2	CASSQEGSGELFF
-	16	TRBV4-1	TRBJ1-1	CASKTGGPGARTEAFF
-	15	TRBV7-3	TRBJ1-2	CASSLTGIAENGYTF
few	14	TRBV10-3	TRBJ1-1	CAISGTGSSNEAFF
-	18	TRBV24-1	TRBJ2-1	CATSDLMTGLSSYNEQFF
once	17	TRBV2	TRBJ2-1	CASPGTGFGAGGGEQFF
-	14	TRBV29-1	TRBJ2-7	CSARTSGNPYEQYF
-	12	TRBV5-1	TRBJ2-7	CASSPTSSEQYF
-	16	TRBV5-1	TRBJ2-7	CASKKISRPPFDEQYF
-	13	TRBV18	TRBJ1-2	CASSPEQGHGYTF
-	16	TRBV19	TRBJ2-2	CASSIGLAGGTGELFF
-	11	TRBV27	TRBJ2-7	CASIRGGEQYF
few	14	TRBV6-2/TRBV6-3	TRBJ1-5	CASSFSGLDQPQHF
-	15	TRBV19	TRBJ1-2	CASSIIYGMNYGYTF
-	16	TRBV7-9	TRBJ2-5	CASSPTSGRPRETQYF
-	15	TRBV10-3	TRBJ1-2	CAISGRQGVGYGYTF
-	17	TRBV4-1	TRBJ2-3	CASSPLVGRVRTDTQYF
once	15	TRBV27	TRBJ2-1	CASSLSGLATVRQFF
-	14	TRBV24-1	TRBJ1-2	CATSESGNNYGYTF
-	18	TRBV4-1	TRBJ1-5	CASRQQGADVDSNQPQHF
-	13	TRBV27	TRBJ1-1	CASSLGPDTEAFF
-	16	TRBV15	TRBJ2-4	CATGGGGRVAKNIQYF
once	13	TRBV6-5	TRBJ1-2	CASTRQGRYGYTF
-	15	TRBV28	TRBJ1-2	CASSVRTGIAQGYTF
-	17	TRBV9	TRBJ2-3	CASSVGSSGSYTDTQYF
-	14	TRBV5-1	TRBJ2-5	CASSLQTSEETQYF
-	16	TRBV6-6	TRBJ2-7	CASSYPNSGSSHEQYF
-	18	TRBV27	TRBJ2-6	CASSLTSGRLSGANVLTF